This TCR beta chain comes out of a study of blood T cell repertoires in COVID-19. Background on the study: The samples span acute and convalescent COVID-19 from the United States, Italy and Spain. PBMCs, B-cell-depleted T cells, or T cells were the source of the cDNA or gDNA that made up the material.

Some clones are missing from TCRdb's copy, which holds only in-frame ones; the method was immunoSEQ multiplex PCR. The sample includes about 140,000 clones, less than 90% seen only once; the top ten take about 8.9%. The TCR sequence derives from a man aged 25-45 years with COVID-19, enrolled during active disease. Sequenced sample: peripheral blood.

CDR3 amino acids: CASRLSGRPYEQYF. CDR3 sequence (DNA): TGTGCCAGCAGACTAAGCGGGCGACCCTACGAGCAGTACTTC. The chain combines TRBV28 with TRBJ2-7; possibly TRBD2 for D (6 bases). Trimming pared 6 bases from V and 2 bases from J, leaving 14 bases between. CDR1 is MDHEN and CDR2 is SYDVKM in the germline V gene. The CDR3 extends over 14 amino acids.